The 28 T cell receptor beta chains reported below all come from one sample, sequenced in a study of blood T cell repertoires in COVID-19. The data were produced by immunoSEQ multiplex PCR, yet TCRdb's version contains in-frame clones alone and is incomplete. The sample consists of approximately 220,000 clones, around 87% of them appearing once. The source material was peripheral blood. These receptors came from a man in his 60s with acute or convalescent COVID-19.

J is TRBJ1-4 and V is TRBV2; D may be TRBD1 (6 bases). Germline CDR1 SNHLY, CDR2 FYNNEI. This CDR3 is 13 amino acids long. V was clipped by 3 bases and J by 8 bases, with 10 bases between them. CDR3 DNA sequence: TGTGCCAGCAGTGACAGGGGTGGAGAAAAACTGTTTTTT. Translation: CASSDRGGEKLFF.

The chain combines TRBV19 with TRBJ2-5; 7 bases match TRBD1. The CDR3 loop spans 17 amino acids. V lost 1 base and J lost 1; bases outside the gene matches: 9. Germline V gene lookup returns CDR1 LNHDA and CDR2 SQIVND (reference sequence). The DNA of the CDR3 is TGTGCCAGTAGTATAGGCCCGACAGGGCCCGGCCAAGAGACCCAGTACTTC. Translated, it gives CASSIGPTGPGQETQYF.

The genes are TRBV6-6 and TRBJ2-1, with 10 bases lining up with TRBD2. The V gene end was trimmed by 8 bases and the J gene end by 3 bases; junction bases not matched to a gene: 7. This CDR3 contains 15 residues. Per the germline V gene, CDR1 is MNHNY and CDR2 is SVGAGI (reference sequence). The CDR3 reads CASGPLAGGYNEQFF. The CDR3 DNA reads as TGTGCCAGCGGACCGTTAGCGGGGGGCTACAATGAGCAGTTCTTC.

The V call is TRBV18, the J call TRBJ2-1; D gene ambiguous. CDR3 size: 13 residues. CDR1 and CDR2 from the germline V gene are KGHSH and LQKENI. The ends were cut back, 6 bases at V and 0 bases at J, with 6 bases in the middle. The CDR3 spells CASSLGSYNEQFF. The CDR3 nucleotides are TGTGCCAGCTCTCTCGGCTCCTACAATGAGCAGTTCTTC.

The CDR3 protein is CASSGIWEGSSYEQYF. As DNA, the CDR3 is TGTGCCAGCAGTGGAATCTGGGAGGGGAGCTCCTACGAGCAGTACTTC. The V and J genes are TRBV6-1 and TRBJ2-7; 7 bases fit TRBD2. V lost 4 bases to trimming and J lost 0 bases; unmatched junction nucleotides: 9. CDR1 and CDR2 (germline): MNHNS, SASEGT. The CDR3 is 16 residues long.

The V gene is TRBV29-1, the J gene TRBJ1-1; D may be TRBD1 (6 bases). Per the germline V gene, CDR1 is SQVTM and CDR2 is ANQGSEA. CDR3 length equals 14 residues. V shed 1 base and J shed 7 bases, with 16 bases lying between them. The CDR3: CSVEVVGGRGEAFF. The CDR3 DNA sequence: TGCAGCGTTGAAGTGGTGGGGGGGCGCGGTGAAGCTTTCTTT. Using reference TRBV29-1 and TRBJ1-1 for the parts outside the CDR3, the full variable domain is SAVISQKPSRDICQRGTSLTIQCQVDSQVTMMFWYRQQPGQSLTLIATANQGSEATYESGFVIDKFPISRPNLTFSTLTVSNMSPEDSSIYLCSVEVVGGRGEAFFGQGTRLTVV.

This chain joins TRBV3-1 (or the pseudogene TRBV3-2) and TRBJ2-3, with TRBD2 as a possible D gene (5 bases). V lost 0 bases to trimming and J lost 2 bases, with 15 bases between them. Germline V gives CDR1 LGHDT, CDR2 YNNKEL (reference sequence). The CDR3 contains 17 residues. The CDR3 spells CASSQDRDNRYTDTQYF. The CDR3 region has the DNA TGTGCCAGCAGCCAAGATCGGGATAATAGGTACACAGATACGCAGTATTTT.

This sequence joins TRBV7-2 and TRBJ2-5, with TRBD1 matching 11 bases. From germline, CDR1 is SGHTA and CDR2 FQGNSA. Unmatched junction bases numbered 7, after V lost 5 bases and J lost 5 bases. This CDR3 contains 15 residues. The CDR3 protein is CASSIGQGAGETQYF. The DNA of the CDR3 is TGTGCCAGCAGCATCGGACAGGGGGCCGGGGAGACCCAGTACTTC.

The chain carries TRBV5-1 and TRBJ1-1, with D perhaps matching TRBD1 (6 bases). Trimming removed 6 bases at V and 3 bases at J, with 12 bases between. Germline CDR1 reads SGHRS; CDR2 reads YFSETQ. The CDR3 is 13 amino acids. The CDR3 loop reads CASNKQGDTEAFF. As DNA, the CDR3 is TGCGCCAGCAATAAACAGGGCGACACTGAAGCTTTCTTT.

This chain's CDR3 is CASSLGGGDNQPQHF. For the CDR3, the DNA is TGCGCCAGCAGCTTGGGGGGAGGGGACAATCAGCCCCAGCATTTT. The V gene is TRBV5-1, the J gene TRBJ1-5, with D maybe TRBD1 (5 bases). The CDR3 consists of 15 residues. Germline V gives CDR1 SGHRS, CDR2 YFSETQ. Trimming pared 0 bases from V and 3 bases from J, leaving 10 bases between.

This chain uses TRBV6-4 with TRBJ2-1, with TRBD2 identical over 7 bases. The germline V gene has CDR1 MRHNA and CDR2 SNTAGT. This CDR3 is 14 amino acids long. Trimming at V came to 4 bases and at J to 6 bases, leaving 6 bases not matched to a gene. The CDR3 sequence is CASSASGTTNEQFF. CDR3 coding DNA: TGTGCCAGCAGTGCCTCCGGGACTACCAATGAGCAGTTCTTC.

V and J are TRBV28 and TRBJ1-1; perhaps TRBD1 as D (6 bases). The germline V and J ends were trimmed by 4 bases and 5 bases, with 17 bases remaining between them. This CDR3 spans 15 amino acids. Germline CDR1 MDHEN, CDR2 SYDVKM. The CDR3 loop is CASSSRVPGVTEAFF. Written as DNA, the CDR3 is TGTGCCAGCAGTTCCAGGGTTCCAGGGGTTACTGAAGCTTTCTTT. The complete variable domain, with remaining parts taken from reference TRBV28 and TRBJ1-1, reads DVKVTQSSRYLVKRTGEKVFLECVQDMDHENMFWYRQDPGLGLRLIYFSYDVKMKEKGDIPEGYSVSREKKERFSLILESASTNQTSMYLCASSSRVPGVTEAFFGQGTRLTVV.

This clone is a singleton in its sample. CDR3 nucleotides: TGTGCCAGCAGCGTAGTCGACGGGGGACCAACCACAGATACGCAGTATTTT. Its translation: CASSVVDGGPTTDTQYF. The chain has TRBV9 and TRBJ2-3, with a tentative D call TRBD2 (6 bases). Germline-derived CDR1 and CDR2 are SGDLS and YYNGEE. Trimming shortened V by 0 bases and J by 2 bases, and 16 bases separated the two germline ends. The CDR3 length is 17 residues.

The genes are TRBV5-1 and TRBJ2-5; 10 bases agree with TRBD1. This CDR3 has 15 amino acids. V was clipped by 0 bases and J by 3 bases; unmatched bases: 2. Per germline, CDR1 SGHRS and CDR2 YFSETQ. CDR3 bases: TGCGCCAGCAGCTTGGCGACAGGGGGCGAAGAGACCCAGTACTTC. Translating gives CASSLATGGEETQYF.

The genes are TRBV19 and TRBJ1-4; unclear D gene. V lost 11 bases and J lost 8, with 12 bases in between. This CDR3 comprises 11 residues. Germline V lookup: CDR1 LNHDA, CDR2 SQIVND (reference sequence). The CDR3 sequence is CASSAGEKLFF. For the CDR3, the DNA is TGTGCCTCCTCCGCCGGGGAAAAACTGTTTTTT.

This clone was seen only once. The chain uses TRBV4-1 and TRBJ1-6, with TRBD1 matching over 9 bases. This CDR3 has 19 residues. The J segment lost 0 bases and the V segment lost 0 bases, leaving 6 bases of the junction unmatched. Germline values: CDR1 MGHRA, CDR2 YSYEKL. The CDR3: CASSQESGTGSSYNSPLHF. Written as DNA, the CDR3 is TGCGCCAGCAGCCAAGAGTCCGGGACAGGGAGCTCCTATAATTCACCCCTCCACTTT.

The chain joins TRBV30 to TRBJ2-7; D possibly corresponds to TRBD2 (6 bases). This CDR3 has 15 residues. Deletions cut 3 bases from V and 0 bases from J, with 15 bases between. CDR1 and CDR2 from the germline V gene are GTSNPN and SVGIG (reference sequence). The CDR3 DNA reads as TGTGCCTGGAGCGCTGGGGTGGGGGGCTCCTACGAGCAGTACTTC. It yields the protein CAWSAGVGGSYEQYF.

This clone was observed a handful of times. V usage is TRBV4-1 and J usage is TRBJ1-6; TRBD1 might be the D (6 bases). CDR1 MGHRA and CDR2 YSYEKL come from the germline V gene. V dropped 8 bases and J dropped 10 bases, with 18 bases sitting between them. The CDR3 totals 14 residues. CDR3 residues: CASGQGSIGSPLHF. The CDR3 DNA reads TGCGCCAGCGGGCAGGGGAGTATAGGATCACCCCTCCACTTT.

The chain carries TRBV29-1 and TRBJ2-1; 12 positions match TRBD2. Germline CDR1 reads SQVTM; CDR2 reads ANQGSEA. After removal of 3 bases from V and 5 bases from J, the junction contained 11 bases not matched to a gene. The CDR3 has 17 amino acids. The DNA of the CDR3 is TGCAGCGTTGATGGGCTAGCGGGGGGGTTGGGAAACAATGAGCAGTTCTTC. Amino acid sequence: CSVDGLAGGLGNNEQFF.

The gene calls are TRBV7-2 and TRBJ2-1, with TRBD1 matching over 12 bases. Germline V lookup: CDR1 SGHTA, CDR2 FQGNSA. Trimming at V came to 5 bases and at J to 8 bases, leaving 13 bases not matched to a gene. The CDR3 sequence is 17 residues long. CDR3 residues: CASSPGTGGDLFDEQFF. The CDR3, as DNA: TGTGCCAGCAGCCCCGGGACAGGGGGCGATTTGTTCGATGAGCAGTTCTTC.

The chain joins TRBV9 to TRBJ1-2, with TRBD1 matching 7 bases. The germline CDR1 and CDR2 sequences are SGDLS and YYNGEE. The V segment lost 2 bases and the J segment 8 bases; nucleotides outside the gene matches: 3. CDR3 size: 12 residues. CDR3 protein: CASSVIQGGYTF. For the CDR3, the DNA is TGTGCCAGCAGCGTGATACAGGGGGGCTACACCTTC.

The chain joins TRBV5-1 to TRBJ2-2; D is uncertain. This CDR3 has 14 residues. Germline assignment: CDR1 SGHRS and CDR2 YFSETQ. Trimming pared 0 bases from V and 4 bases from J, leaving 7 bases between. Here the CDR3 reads CASSLDASTGELFF. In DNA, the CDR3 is TGCGCCAGCAGCTTGGATGCCAGCACCGGGGAGCTGTTTTTT.

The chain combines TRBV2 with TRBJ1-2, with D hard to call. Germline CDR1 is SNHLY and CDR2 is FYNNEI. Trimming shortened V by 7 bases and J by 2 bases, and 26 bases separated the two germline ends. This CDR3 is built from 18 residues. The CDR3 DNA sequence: TGTGCCAGCACCACAAAGCGGGCAGACTACGGGCTGAACTATGGCTACACCTTC. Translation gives CASTTKRADYGLNYGYTF.

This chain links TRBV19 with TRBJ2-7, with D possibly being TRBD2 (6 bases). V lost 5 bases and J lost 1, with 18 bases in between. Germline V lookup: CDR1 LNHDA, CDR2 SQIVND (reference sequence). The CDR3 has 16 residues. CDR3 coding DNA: TGTGCCAGTAGTCCCCGCCGGGGACTCCTATCCTACGAGCAGTACTTC. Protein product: CASSPRRGLLSYEQYF.

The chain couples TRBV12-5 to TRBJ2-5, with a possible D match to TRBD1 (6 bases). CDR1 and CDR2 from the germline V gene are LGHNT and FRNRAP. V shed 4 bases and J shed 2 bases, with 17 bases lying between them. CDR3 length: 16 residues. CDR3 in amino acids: CASGYNTGFGQETQYF. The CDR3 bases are TGTGCTAGTGGTTATAATACAGGGTTTGGGCAAGAGACCCAGTACTTC.

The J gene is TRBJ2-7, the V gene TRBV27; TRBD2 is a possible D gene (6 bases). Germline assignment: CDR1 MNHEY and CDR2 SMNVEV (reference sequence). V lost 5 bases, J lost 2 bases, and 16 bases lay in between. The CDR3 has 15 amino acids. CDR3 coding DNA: TGTGCCAGCAGTCAACCGGGGACTTCCCCCTACGAGCAGTACTTC. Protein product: CASSQPGTSPYEQYF.

This chain's CDR3 is CASSFGGQEIGYTF. For the CDR3, the DNA is TGCGCCAGCAGCTTCGGGGGTCAGGAGATTGGCTACACCTTC. The rearrangement uses TRBV5-1 and TRBJ1-2, with D possibly being TRBD1 (5 bases). CDR1 and CDR2 from the germline V gene are SGHRS and YFSETQ. The CDR3 is 14 amino acids. V shed 2 bases and J shed 7 bases, with 15 bases lying between them.

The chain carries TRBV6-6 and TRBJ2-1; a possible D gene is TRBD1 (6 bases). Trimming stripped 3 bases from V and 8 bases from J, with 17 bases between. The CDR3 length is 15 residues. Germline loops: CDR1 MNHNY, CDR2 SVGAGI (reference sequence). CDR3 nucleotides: TGTGCCAGCAGTTATCCCAGGGGACCCGTCGATGAGCAGTTCTTC. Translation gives CASSYPRGPVDEQFF.